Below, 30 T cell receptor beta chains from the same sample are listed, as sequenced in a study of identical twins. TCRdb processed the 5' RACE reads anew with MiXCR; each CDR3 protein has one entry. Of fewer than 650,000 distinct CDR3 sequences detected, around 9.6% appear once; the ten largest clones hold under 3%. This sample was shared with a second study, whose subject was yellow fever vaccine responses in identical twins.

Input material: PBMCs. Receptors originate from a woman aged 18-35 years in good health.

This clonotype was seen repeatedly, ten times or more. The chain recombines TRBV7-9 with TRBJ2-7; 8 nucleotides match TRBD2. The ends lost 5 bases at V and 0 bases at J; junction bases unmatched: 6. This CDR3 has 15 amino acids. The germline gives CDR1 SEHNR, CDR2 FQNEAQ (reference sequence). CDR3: CASSLEGLVSYEQYF. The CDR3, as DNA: TGTGCCAGCAGCCTTGAGGGACTAGTCTCCTACGAGCAGTACTTC. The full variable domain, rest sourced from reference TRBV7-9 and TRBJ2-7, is DTGVSQNPRHKITKRGQNVTFRCDPISEHNRLYWYRQTLGQGPEFLTYFQNEAQLEKSRLLSDRFSAERPKGSFSTLEIQRTEQGDSAMYLCASSLEGLVSYEQYFGPGTRLTVT.

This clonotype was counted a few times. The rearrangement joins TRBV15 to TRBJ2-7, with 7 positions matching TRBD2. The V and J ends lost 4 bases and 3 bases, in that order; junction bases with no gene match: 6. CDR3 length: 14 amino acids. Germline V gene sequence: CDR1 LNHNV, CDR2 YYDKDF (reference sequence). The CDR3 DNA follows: TGTGCCACCAGCACCCGGACTAGTTTCTACGAGCAGTACTTC. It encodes CATSTRTSFYEQYF.

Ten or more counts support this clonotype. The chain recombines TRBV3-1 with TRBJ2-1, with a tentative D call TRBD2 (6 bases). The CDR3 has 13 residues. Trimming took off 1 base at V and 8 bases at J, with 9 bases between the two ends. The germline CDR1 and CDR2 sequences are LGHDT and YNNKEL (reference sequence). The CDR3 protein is CASSQAGLDEQFF. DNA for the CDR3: TGTGCCAGCAGCCAAGCGGGACTCGATGAGCAGTTCTTC.

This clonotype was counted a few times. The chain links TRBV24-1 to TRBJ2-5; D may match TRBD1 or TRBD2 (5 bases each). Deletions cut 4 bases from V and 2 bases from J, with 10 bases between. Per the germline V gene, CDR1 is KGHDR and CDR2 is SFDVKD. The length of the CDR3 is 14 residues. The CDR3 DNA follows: TGTGCCACCAGTGACCGGGACGGACAAGAGACCCAGTACTTC. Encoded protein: CATSDRDGQETQYF.

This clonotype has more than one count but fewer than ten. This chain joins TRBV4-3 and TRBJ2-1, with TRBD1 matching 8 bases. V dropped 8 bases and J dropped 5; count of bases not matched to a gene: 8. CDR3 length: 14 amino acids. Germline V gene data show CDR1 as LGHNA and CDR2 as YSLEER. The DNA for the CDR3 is TGCGCCAGCGCATGGACAGGGCGCCACAATGAGCAGTTCTTC. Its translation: CASAWTGRHNEQFF.

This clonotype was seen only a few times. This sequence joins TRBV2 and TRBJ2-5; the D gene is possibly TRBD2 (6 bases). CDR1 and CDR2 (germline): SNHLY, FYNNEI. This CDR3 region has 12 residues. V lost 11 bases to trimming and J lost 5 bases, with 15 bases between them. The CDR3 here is CAVRELDETQYF. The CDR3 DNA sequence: TGTGCCGTACGGGAGCTTGACGAGACCCAGTACTTC.

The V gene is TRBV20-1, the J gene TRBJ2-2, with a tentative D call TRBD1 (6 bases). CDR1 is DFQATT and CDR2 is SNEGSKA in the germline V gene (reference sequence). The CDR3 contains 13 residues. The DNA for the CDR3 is TGCAGCGCCGCCGTAGGGGGAACCGGGGAGCTGTTTTTT. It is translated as CSAAVGGTGELFF.

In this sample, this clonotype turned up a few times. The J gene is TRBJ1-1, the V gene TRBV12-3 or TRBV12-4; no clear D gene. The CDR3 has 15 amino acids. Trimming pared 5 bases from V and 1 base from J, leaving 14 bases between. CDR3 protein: CASSTAGRKNTEAFF. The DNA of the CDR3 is TGTGCCAGCAGTACAGCCGGACGGAAGAACACTGAAGCTTTCTTT.

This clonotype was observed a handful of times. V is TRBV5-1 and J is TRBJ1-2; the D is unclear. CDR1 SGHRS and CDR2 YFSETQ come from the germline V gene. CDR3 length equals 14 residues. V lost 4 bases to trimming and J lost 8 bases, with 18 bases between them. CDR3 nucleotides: TGCGCCAGCAGCCATACAGTTCCGGGGAGGGGCTACACCTTC. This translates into CASSHTVPGRGYTF.

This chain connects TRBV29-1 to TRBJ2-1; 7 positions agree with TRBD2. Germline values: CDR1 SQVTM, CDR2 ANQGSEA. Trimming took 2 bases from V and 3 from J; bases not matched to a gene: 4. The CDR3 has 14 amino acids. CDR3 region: CSVEMAGDYNEQFF. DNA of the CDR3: TGCAGCGTTGAAATGGCGGGGGACTACAATGAGCAGTTCTTC.

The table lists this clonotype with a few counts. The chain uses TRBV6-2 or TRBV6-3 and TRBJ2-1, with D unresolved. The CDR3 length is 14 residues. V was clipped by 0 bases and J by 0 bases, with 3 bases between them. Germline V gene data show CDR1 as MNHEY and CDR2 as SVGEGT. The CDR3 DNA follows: TGTGCCAGCAGTTACTCGGACTCCTACAATGAGCAGTTCTTC. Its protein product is CASSYSDSYNEQFF.

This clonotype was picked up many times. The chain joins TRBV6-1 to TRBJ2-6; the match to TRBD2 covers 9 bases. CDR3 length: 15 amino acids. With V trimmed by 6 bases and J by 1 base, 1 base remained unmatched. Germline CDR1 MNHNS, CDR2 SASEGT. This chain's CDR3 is CASRTSGSGANVLTF. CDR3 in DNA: TGTGCCAGCAGGACTAGCGGTTCTGGGGCCAACGTCCTGACTTTC.

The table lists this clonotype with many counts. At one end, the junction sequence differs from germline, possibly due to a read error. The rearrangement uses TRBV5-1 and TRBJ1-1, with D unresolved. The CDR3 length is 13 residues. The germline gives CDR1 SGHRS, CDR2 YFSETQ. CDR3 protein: CASSLGGNTEAFF. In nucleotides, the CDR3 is TGTGCCAGCAGTTTAGGAGGGAACACTGAAGCTTTCTTT.

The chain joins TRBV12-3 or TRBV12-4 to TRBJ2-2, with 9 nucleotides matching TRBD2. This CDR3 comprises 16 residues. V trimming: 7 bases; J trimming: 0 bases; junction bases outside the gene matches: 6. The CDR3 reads CASTSAGGSNTGELFF. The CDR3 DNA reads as TGTGCCAGCACCTCAGCGGGAGGCTCGAACACCGGGGAGCTGTTTTTT.

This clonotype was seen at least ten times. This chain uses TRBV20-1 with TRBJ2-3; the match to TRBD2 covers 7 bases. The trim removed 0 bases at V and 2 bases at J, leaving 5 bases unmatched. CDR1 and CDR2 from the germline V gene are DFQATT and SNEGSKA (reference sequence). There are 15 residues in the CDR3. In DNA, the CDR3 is TGCAGTGCTAGAGAACTAGCGACTACCACAGATACGCAGTATTTT. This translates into CSARELATTTDTQYF.

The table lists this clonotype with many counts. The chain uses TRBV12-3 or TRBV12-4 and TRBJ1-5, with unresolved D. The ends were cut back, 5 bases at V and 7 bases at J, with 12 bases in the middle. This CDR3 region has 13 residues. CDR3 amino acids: CASSLAVGQPQHF. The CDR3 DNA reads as TGTGCCAGCAGTCTGGCGGTTGGACAGCCCCAGCATTTT.

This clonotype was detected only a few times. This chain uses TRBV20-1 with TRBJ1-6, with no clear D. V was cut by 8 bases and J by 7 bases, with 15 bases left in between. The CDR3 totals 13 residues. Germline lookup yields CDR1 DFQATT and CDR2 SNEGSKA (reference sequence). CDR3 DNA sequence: TGCAGTTTTCACTTGGGAGGCAATTCACCCCTCCACTTT. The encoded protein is CSFHLGGNSPLHF.

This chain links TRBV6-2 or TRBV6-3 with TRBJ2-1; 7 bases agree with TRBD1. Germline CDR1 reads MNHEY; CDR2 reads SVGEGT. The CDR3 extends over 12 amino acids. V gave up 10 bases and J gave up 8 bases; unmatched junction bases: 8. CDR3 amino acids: CATKGAIDEQFF. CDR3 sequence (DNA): TGTGCCACCAAGGGGGCTATCGATGAGCAGTTCTTC.

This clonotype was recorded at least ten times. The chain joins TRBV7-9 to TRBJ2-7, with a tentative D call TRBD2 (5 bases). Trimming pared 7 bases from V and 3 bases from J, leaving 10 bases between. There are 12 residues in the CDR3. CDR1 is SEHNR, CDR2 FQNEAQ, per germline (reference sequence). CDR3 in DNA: TGTGCCAGCAATGACGGGAACTACGAGCAGTACTTC. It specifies CASNDGNYEQYF.

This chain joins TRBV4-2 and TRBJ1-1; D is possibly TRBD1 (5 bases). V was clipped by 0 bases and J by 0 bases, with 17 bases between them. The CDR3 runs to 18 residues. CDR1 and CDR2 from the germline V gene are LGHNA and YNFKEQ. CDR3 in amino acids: CASSQDARAERMNTEAFF. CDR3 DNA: TGTGCCAGCAGCCAAGACGCCAGGGCGGAGAGAATGAACACTGAAGCTTTCTTT.

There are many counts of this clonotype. The CDR3 DNA follows: TGTGCCACCAGCACCGACACAGGGAAGGTCACAGATACGCAGTATTTT. This encodes CATSTDTGKVTDTQYF. The chain joins TRBV24-1 to TRBJ2-3, with a weak D call TRBD1 (6 bases). Germline V gives CDR1 KGHDR, CDR2 SFDVKD. The CDR3 covers 16 residues. Trimming removed 7 bases from V and 2 bases from J, with 18 bases in between.

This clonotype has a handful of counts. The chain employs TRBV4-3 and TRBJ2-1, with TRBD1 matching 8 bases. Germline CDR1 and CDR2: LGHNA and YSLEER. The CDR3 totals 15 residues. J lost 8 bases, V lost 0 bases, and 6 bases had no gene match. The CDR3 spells CASSQDRNRGDEQFF. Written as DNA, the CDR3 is TGCGCCAGCAGCCAAGATAGGAACAGGGGGGATGAGCAGTTCTTC.

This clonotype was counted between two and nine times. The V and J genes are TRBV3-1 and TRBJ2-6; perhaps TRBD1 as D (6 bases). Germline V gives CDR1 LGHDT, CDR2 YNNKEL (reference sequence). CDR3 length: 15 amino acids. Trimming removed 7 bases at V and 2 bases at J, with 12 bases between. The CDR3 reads CASNLKGAGANVLTF. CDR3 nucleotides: TGTGCCAGCAATCTAAAGGGGGCTGGGGCCAACGTCCTGACTTTC.

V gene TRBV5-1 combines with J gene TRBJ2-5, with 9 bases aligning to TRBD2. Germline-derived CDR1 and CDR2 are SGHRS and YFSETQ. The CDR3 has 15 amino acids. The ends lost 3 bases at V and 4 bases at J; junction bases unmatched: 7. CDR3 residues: CASSSTETSGETQYF. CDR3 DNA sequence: TGCGCCAGCAGCTCCACGGAGACTAGCGGAGAGACCCAGTACTTC. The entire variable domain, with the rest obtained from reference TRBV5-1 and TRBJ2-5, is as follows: KAGVTQTPRYLIKTRGQQVTLSCSPISGHRSVSWYQQTPGQGLQFLFEYFSETQRNKGNFPGRFSGRQFSNSRSEMNVSTLELGDSALYLCASSSTETSGETQYFGPGTRLLVL.

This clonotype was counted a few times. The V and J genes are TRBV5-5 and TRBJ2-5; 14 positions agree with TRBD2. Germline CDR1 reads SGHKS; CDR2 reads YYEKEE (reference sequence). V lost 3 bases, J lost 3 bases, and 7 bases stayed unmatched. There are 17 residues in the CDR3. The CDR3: CASSSPLGLAGEETQYF. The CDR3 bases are TGTGCCAGCAGCTCACCTTTGGGACTAGCGGGGGAAGAGACCCAGTACTTC.

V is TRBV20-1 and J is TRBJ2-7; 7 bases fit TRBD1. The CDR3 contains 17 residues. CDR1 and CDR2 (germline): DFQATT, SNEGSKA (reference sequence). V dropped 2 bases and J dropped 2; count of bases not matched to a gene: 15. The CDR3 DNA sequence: TGCAGTGCTAGATCCGGGACCGACAGGGCCCATACCTACGAGCAGTACTTC. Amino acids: CSARSGTDRAHTYEQYF.

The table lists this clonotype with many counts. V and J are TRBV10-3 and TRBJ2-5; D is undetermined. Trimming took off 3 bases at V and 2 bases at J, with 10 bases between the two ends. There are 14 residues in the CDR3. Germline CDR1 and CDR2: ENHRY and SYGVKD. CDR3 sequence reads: CAISEPTLQETQYF. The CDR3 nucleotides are TGTGCCATCAGTGAACCGACTCTTCAAGAGACCCAGTACTTC.

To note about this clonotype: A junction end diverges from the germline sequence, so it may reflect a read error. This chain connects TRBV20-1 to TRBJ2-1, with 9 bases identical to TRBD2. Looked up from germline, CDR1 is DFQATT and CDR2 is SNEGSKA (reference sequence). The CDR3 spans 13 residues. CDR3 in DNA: TGCAGTGCCAGAGCGGGGGGACTCAATGAGCAGTTCTTC. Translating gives CSARAGGLNEQFF.

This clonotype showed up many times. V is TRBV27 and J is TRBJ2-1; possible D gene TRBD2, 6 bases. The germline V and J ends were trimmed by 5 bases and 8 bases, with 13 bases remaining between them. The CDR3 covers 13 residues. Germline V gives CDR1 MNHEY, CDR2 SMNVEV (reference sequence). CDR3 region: CASSLLASDEQFF. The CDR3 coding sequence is TGTGCCAGCAGTCTACTAGCTTCGGATGAGCAGTTCTTC.

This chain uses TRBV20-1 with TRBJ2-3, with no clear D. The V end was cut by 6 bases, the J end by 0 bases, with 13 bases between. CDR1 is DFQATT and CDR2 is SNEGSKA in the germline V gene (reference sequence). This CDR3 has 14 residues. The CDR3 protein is CSARLASSTDTQYF. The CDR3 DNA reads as TGCAGTGCACGACTGGCAAGTAGCACAGATACGCAGTATTTT.